This passage covers 18 T cell receptor beta chains from one sample sequenced in a study of blood T cell repertoires in COVID-19. TCRdb's copy holds only in-frame clones and misses some; the assay was immunoSEQ multiplex PCR. The sample lists fewer than 350,000 clones; 89% were seen once. The source material was PBMCs or T cells enriched from blood (not recorded which). All receptors come from a woman in her 40s who had recovered from COVID-19.

This chain uses TRBV4-1 with TRBJ1-2, with TRBD1 identical over 8 bases. Germline CDR1 reads MGHRA; CDR2 reads YSYEKL. V shed 9 bases, J shed 5 bases, and the junction held 14 bases outside the gene matches. CDR3 size: 15 residues. The CDR3 bases are TGCGCCAGTACTCGGACAGGGAATGGGGAATATGGCTACACCTTC. It yields the protein CASTRTGNGEYGYTF.

The rearrangement links TRBV7-9 to TRBJ1-3; D is undetermined. CDR1 is SEHNR, CDR2 FQNEAQ, per germline (reference sequence). The CDR3 loop spans 16 amino acids. Trimming took off 1 base at V and 0 bases at J, with 10 bases between the two ends. CDR3 loop: CASSLVVSSSGNTIYF. The CDR3 DNA follows: TGTGCCAGCAGCTTAGTTGTTTCGAGCTCTGGAAACACCATATATTTT.

The chain joins TRBV14 to TRBJ2-5; TRBD2 might be the D (6 bases). The germline CDR1 and CDR2 sequences are SGHDN and FVKESK. The CDR3 sequence is 14 residues long. V lost 3 bases, J lost 3 bases, and 11 bases lay in between. CDR3 nucleotide sequence: TGTGCCAGCAGCCACCTTCAGCGGGAAGAGACCCAGTACTTC. Protein: CASSHLQREETQYF.

A few counts support this clone. The chain recombines TRBV18 with TRBJ2-4, with 8 nucleotides matching TRBD1. The V segment lost 3 bases and the J segment 6 bases; nucleotides outside the gene matches: 7. Germline-derived CDR1 and CDR2 are KGHSH and LQKENI. The CDR3 spans 15 residues. This chain's CDR3 is CASSPPAGGRNIQYF. The DNA of the CDR3 is TGTGCCAGCTCACCGCCGGCAGGGGGCAGAAACATTCAGTACTTC.

The rearrangement joins TRBV6-6 to TRBJ1-1; D unresolved. This CDR3 contains 14 residues. The V and J ends lost 2 bases and 1 base respectively, with 8 bases between them. CDR1 and CDR2 from the germline V gene are MNHNY and SVGAGI (reference sequence). CDR3 protein: CASSYNPPNTEAFF. The CDR3, as DNA: TGTGCCAGCAGTTACAATCCTCCGAACACTGAAGCTTTCTTT.

This sequence joins TRBV30 and TRBJ2-1; 11 nucleotides align to TRBD1. The CDR3 is 15 amino acids. Germline CDR1 reads GTSNPN; CDR2 reads SVGIG (reference sequence). The V segment lost 1 base and the J segment 2 bases; nucleotides outside the gene matches: 1. CDR3 loop: CAWSEGQGAYNEQFF. CDR3 in DNA: TGTGCCTGGAGTGAGGGACAGGGGGCCTACAATGAGCAGTTCTTC.

This CDR3 reads CASSPQGTHTDTQYF. The CDR3 DNA is TGTGCCAGCAGTCCACAGGGGACCCACACAGATACGCAGTATTTT. The V gene is TRBV6-5, the J gene TRBJ2-3; 7 bases align to TRBD1. This CDR3 contains 15 residues. The junction had 7 bases not matched to a gene; V was cut back by 5 bases and J by 2 bases. Germline V gene lookup returns CDR1 MNHEY and CDR2 SVGAGI.

This clone was picked up many times. V is TRBV10-3 and J is TRBJ2-2; 9 bases map to TRBD1. Germline CDR1 ENHRY, CDR2 SYGVKD. This CDR3 spans 17 amino acids. The ends lost 0 bases at V and 4 bases at J; junction bases unmatched: 6. Here the CDR3 DNA reads TGTGCCATCAGTGAGTCGGGACAGGGCCCTTCCACCGGGGAGCTGTTTTTT. Protein: CAISESGQGPSTGELFF.

The genes are TRBV7-9 and TRBJ2-5; 13 nucleotides match TRBD2. This CDR3 has 16 amino acids. V was pared by 7 bases and J by 5 bases, with 10 bases of the junction left unmatched. Per germline, CDR1 SEHNR and CDR2 FQNEAQ (reference sequence). In DNA, the CDR3 is TGTGCCAGCACTAGGGGGACTAGCGGGAACGGTGAGACCCAGTACTTC. Translation gives CASTRGTSGNGETQYF.

The chain couples TRBV29-1 to TRBJ2-3; D gene unclear. Germline V gives CDR1 SQVTM, CDR2 ANQGSEA. V shed 3 bases and J shed 1 base, with 14 bases lying between them. The CDR3 loop spans 15 amino acids. The CDR3 here is CSVELTLTGTDTQYF. CDR3 bases: TGCAGCGTTGAGTTGACGTTGACTGGCACAGATACGCAGTATTTT.

V is TRBV5-1 and J is TRBJ2-5; 8 positions agree with TRBD2. CDR1 is SGHRS, CDR2 YFSETQ, per germline. V lost 0 bases and J lost 0; bases outside the gene matches: 7. CDR3 length equals 17 residues. The CDR3 nucleotides are TGCGCCAGCAGCTTGGCCGGAGCTAGCGGGCACCAAGAGACCCAGTACTTC. This translates into CASSLAGASGHQETQYF.

The chain links TRBV6-1 to TRBJ1-1; D unclear. The CDR3 is made up of 16 amino acids. Germline V lookup: CDR1 MNHNS, CDR2 SASEGT. V was pared by 4 bases and J by 2 bases, with 17 bases between. In DNA, the CDR3 is TGTGCCAGCAGTGCCATTTTCGGTTTCACCAACACTGAAGCTTTCTTT. It is translated as CASSAIFGFTNTEAFF.

The V gene is TRBV27, the J gene TRBJ1-2; a weak D match, TRBD1 (6 bases). The CDR3 has 12 amino acids. Trimming removed 8 bases at V and 8 bases at J, with 15 bases between. In germline, CDR1 is MNHEY, CDR2 SMNVEV (reference sequence). CDR3 coding DNA: TGTGCCAGCTGGACAGAATGGTCCGGCTACACCTTC. It translates to CASWTEWSGYTF.

The chain combines TRBV27 with TRBJ2-2; D remains ambiguous. The V and J ends lost 4 bases and 5 bases respectively, with 8 bases between them. The CDR3 sequence is 13 residues long. Germline V CDR1 and CDR2: MNHEY, SMNVEV (reference sequence). The CDR3 spells CASSSYQTGELFF. The CDR3 DNA reads TGTGCCAGCAGTTCGTATCAGACCGGGGAGCTGTTTTTT.

This rearrangement joins TRBV13 to TRBJ1-1; D might be TRBD1 (5 bases). CDR1 and CDR2 from the germline V gene are PRHDT and FYEKMQ (reference sequence). V lost 5 bases and J 3 bases, leaving 19 bases between the germline ends. This CDR3 is 16 amino acids long. CDR3 nucleotide sequence: TGTGCCAGCAGCCTCTGGGCCGGCAGGGCCCACACTGAAGCTTTCTTT. Translating gives CASSLWAGRAHTEAFF.

This clone was found once. The chain recombines TRBV19 with TRBJ2-3; tentatively, D is TRBD1 (5 bases). CDR1 is LNHDA and CDR2 is SQIVND in the germline V gene (reference sequence). Trimming left V 6 bases short and J 0 bases short, with 10 bases between. The CDR3 runs to 14 residues. As DNA, the CDR3 is TGTGCCAGTAGGCAGGGATCAAGCACAGATACGCAGTATTTT. Amino acids: CASRQGSSTDTQYF.

In the case of this clone: The same CDR3 is also encoded by other DNA sequences in this sample. The chain couples TRBV4-2 to TRBJ2-3, with D perhaps TRBD2 (5 bases). The CDR3 sequence is 14 residues long. Germline V CDR1 and CDR2: LGHNA, YNFKEQ. The V and J ends lost 1 base and 3 bases respectively, with 8 bases between them. The DNA of the CDR3 is TGTGCCAGCAGCCAAGGTCGCGGGACAGATACGCAGTATTTT. It codes for CASSQGRGTDTQYF.

This chain joins TRBV5-1 and TRBJ2-1, with 10 nucleotides matching TRBD2. The CDR3 extends over 15 amino acids. V was clipped by 4 bases and J by 7 bases; unmatched bases: 8. The germline V gene has CDR1 SGHRS and CDR2 YFSETQ. The CDR3 DNA reads as TGCGCCAGCAGCATCCAGCGGGAGGGCCTAAATGAGCAGTTCTTC. Translation: CASSIQREGLNEQFF.